This T cell receptor beta chain stems from a study of blood T cell repertoires in COVID-19. Authors' processing steps: The authors estimated nucleated cell counts from reference gene primer amplification. This table comes from immunoSEQ multiplex PCR, and its TCRdb copy is limited to in-frame clones, with some not included. The V and J calls and clone size were taken over from that table, and D and trimming were inferred from the DNA. Of under 300,000 clones listed, about four fifths are singletons. The CDR3 totals 15 residues. V was cut by 0 bases and J by 4 bases, with 11 bases left in between. Germline CDR1 is MRHNA and CDR2 is SNTAGT.

This receptor was obtained from a woman aged 18-29 years with acute or convalescent COVID-19. Sequencing input: peripheral blood. This chain links TRBV6-4 with TRBJ2-3; tentative D call: TRBD1 (5 bases). CDR3 loop: CASSDSTEGADTQYF. DNA for the CDR3: TGTGCCAGCAGTGACTCGACAGAAGGTGCAGATACGCAGTATTTT.